Listed below are T cell receptor beta chains from one sample, sequenced in a study of blood T cell repertoires in COVID-19. TCRdb's table, derived via immunoSEQ multiplex PCR, lists solely in-frame clones and lacks some. The sample holds roughly 100,000 clones, around nine tenths seen once. Sequenced: peripheral blood. These receptors were obtained from a human donor in a cohort sampled during active COVID-19. Both conserved end residues are trimmed from each CDR3. The D gene is left open where the match is weak.

v_gene	j_gene	d_gene	CDR3aa
TRBV11-2	TRBJ2-3	NA	ASSPGQSTQY
TRBV4-2	TRBJ2-1	TRBD1	ASSQAWRDRASYNEQF
TRBV2	TRBJ2-7	NA	ASSEVGRQPYEQY
TRBV4-1	TRBJ2-2	TRBD2	ASSPPTSGSPGELF
TRBV19	TRBJ1-5	TRBD1	ASRVGQGYQPQH
TRBV7-9	TRBJ2-7	TRBD2	ASSLAGVAGGPTYEQY
TRBV4-1	TRBJ1-1	NA	ASSQVILGTPMNTEAF
TRBV4-2	TRBJ1-1	NA	ASSQGRGNTEAF
TRBV2	TRBJ2-5	TRBD2	ASKRGSQETQY
TRBV28	TRBJ1-5	TRBD1	ASSLAGTGGDQPQH
TRBV7-2	TRBJ2-1	NA	ASSRLKGEQF
TRBV5-1	TRBJ1-4	TRBD1	ASSGQVPNEKLF
TRBV5-1	TRBJ2-1	NA	ASSSSHTNNEQF
TRBV6-5	TRBJ1-1	NA	ASNLGEGTEAF
TRBV20-1	TRBJ1-1	NA	SASPPRGVGTEAF
TRBV7-6	TRBJ1-1	NA	ASSHSSGGNTEAF
TRBV18	TRBJ1-5	TRBD1	ASSPVGQDLSPQH
TRBV7-2	TRBJ1-1	NA	ASSFFEAF
TRBV29-1	TRBJ1-3	NA	SVEEGALGNTIY
TRBV7-2	TRBJ2-7	NA	ASSLPPRREQY
TRBV19	TRBJ2-2	NA	ASLSLYTVNTGELF
TRBV7-7	TRBJ2-3	TRBD2	ASSPIVAGGTDTQY
TRBV6-2/TRBV6-3	TRBJ2-7	NA	ASSYSQGYEQY
TRBV18	TRBJ1-3	TRBD1	ASSSSHTGGLAGNTIY
TRBV24-1	TRBJ2-2	TRBD1	ATSDSRTGSTGELF
TRBV28	TRBJ1-5	TRBD1	ASRSTGLSNQPQH
TRBV9	TRBJ1-1	TRBD1	ASSSHRGDGTEAF
TRBV30	TRBJ1-4	TRBD1	AWSGPGGEGWKMF
TRBV7-9	TRBJ2-5	TRBD2	ASSLLRVAGGPKETQY
TRBV24-1	TRBJ2-3	NA	ATSQGKTQY
TRBV5-4	TRBJ1-6	NA	ASSFLLGPSGYSPLH
TRBV7-9	TRBJ1-2	TRBD1	ASSMGQPRSGYT
TRBV24-1	TRBJ2-1	NA	ATRSGHEQF
TRBV6-2/TRBV6-3	TRBJ2-7	TRBD1	ASSLGGTGGYEQY
TRBV5-6	TRBJ1-2	TRBD1	ASSFAFRQGDYGYT
TRBV11-2	TRBJ1-1	NA	AIRREGSAEAF
TRBV29-1	TRBJ1-2	TRBD1	SAPGQGALGYT
TRBV7-2	TRBJ1-4	NA	ASSLVGYRTTNEKLF
TRBV19	TRBJ2-7	NA	ASTETDSPYEQY
TRBV24-1	TRBJ2-1	TRBD2	ATSDGLAAISYNEQF
TRBV7-2	TRBJ2-2	NA	ASSFSRGNTGELF
TRBV5-6	TRBJ2-1	TRBD2	ASSEGTSDYNEQF
TRBV7-9	TRBJ1-1	TRBD1	ASSEGPGTGRGEAF
TRBV7-6	TRBJ2-5	NA	ASSLETGSQETQY
TRBV4-1	TRBJ2-6	TRBD1	ASSQVGGQGNSGANVLT
TRBV2	TRBJ2-3	TRBD2	ASSSLWRGDTQY
TRBV28	TRBJ2-2	NA	ASINTRGNTGELF
TRBV19	TRBJ1-1	NA	ASKWGGGYSAGGTEAF
TRBV4-2	TRBJ2-7	NA	ASSPGRGYAYEQY
TRBV2	TRBJ1-1	NA	ASSQLEGGTEAF
TRBV5-1	TRBJ1-3	TRBD1	ASSPGTGVVSGNTIY
TRBV27	TRBJ1-1	NA	ASSLGSVNTEAF
TRBV19	TRBJ1-1	NA	ASSHQGHRLNTEAF
TRBV4-1	TRBJ1-2	TRBD1	ASSLAGQGVDYGYT
TRBV10-2	TRBJ2-6	TRBD2	ASSPLGGGTNVLT